The entry below gives a single T cell receptor (beta chain) sequence along with its context. This entry comes from a study of blood T cell repertoires in COVID-19. CDR3 length equals 19 residues. Germline V CDR1 and CDR2: SEHNR, FQNEAQ (reference sequence). Trimming removed 5 bases from V and 0 bases from J, with 25 bases in between. Method: immunoSEQ multiplex PCR; TCRdb's copy keeps in-frame clones and lacks some. The profile covers under 300,000 clones, with about nine tenths appearing a single time and around 2.2% taken by the ten largest. The chain has TRBV7-9 and TRBJ1-2, with unresolved D. The sequence was obtained from a man under 40 who had recovered from COVID-19. The sequenced sample was peripheral blood. CDR3 sequence: CASSTLAEGSETSNYGYTF. The CDR3 nucleotides are TGTGCCAGCAGCACCCTGGCCGAGGGCAGCGAGACATCTAACTATGGCTACACCTTC.